This note documents a single T cell receptor (beta chain) sequence. These data belong to a study of control samples from healthy donors and cancer patients. The data were produced by immunoSEQ multiplex PCR, yet TCRdb's version contains in-frame clones alone and is incomplete. Here the sample spans about 180,000 clones, around 94% being singletons. V was trimmed by 3 bases and J by 7 bases, leaving 16 bases between them. The germline V gene has CDR1 MNHNS and CDR2 SASEGT. This CDR3 is built from 15 residues. This receptor was identified in a man aged 30-40 years in good health. The V gene is TRBV6-1, the J gene TRBJ1-5; D call uncertain. Sequencing was performed on blood. CDR3 bases: TGTGCCAGCAGTGAGGACGGCAGGCCCTCACAGCCCCAGCATTTT. Encoded protein: CASSEDGRPSQPQHF.